The 22 T cell receptor beta chains listed next were all sequenced from one sample in a study of blood T cell repertoires in COVID-19. TCRdb keeps only in-frame clones here, not all; method: immunoSEQ multiplex PCR. The top ten hold about 8% of the sample, which has 500,000 to 600,000 clones, around nine tenths seen once. Sequencing input: peripheral blood. Receptors were obtained from a woman aged 45-65 years with COVID-19, enrolled during active disease.

The chain joins TRBV11-1 to TRBJ2-2, with TRBD1 matching 10 bases. The CDR3 totals 15 residues. Germline V gene lookup returns CDR1 SGHAT and CDR2 FQDESV (reference sequence). After removal of 5 bases from V and 6 bases from J, the junction contained 6 bases not matched to a gene. CDR3 nucleotides: TGTGCCAGCAGCCGACAGGGGGCTAACGCCGGGGAGCTGTTTTTT. Amino acids: CASSRQGANAGELFF.

The rearrangement uses TRBV3-1 (or the pseudogene TRBV3-2) and TRBJ2-7; weak D call: TRBD1 (6 bases). With 4 bases removed from V and 4 bases from J, the gap between germline ends came to 20 bases. The CDR3 runs to 16 residues. Per germline, CDR1 LGHDT and CDR2 YNNKEL (reference sequence). CDR3: CASSRGTTRGNYEQYF. The CDR3 region has the DNA TGTGCCAGCAGCCGTGGGACAACTAGAGGAAATTACGAGCAGTACTTC.

V gene TRBV6-5 combines with J gene TRBJ2-5, with D possibly matching TRBD2 (5 bases). Trimming pared 5 bases from V and 5 bases from J, leaving 12 bases between. CDR1 is MNHEY and CDR2 is SVGAGI in the germline V gene. CDR3 length: 13 amino acids. CDR3 protein: CASSRTFLETQYF. CDR3 bases: TGTGCCAGCAGTCGGACTTTTCTCGAGACCCAGTACTTC.

The V gene is TRBV7-9, the J gene TRBJ1-1, with D perhaps matching TRBD1 (6 bases). Germline lookup yields CDR1 SEHNR and CDR2 FQNEAQ (reference sequence). This CDR3 has 12 amino acids. V was trimmed by 5 bases and J by 5 bases, leaving 9 bases between them. This chain's CDR3 is CASSRRGTEAFF. The CDR3 DNA is TGTGCCAGCAGCCGCAGGGGAACTGAAGCTTTCTTT.

The chain uses TRBV5-5 and TRBJ1-1; D might be TRBD1 (6 bases). CDR3 length equals 14 residues. V lost 2 bases and J lost 4, with 12 bases in between. Looked up from germline, CDR1 is SGHKS and CDR2 is YYEKEE (reference sequence). CDR3 residues: CASSLSGGSTEAFF. DNA of the CDR3: TGTGCCAGCAGCTTAAGCGGGGGCAGCACTGAAGCTTTCTTT.

The gene calls are TRBV27 and TRBJ1-2, with TRBD1 matching 10 bases. V gave up 0 bases and J gave up 5 bases; unmatched junction bases: 9. The CDR3 contains 17 residues. Germline V gene sequence: CDR1 MNHEY, CDR2 SMNVEV (reference sequence). This chain's CDR3 is CASSLSLDRGLEYGYTF. The CDR3 nucleotides read TGTGCCAGCAGTTTATCCCTCGACAGGGGGCTCGAATATGGCTACACCTTC.

The CDR3 here is CASSPGLAGGVRGETQYF. The CDR3 nucleotides read TGCGCCAGCAGTCCAGGACTAGCGGGGGGGGTCCGGGGCGAGACCCAGTACTTC. The chain joins TRBV23-1 to TRBJ2-5; 15 positions match TRBD2. TRBV23-1 is reported as an ORF; its role is uncertain. V shed 4 bases and J 5 bases; nucleotides not matched to a gene: 11. The CDR3 has 18 amino acids.

The rearrangement links TRBV19 to TRBJ1-5; tentatively, D is TRBD1 (5 bases). V lost 6 bases and J lost 3, with 18 bases in between. The V gene's germline CDR1 is LNHDA and CDR2 SQIVND (reference sequence). The CDR3 is 16 residues long. This CDR3 reads CASRATGRTYNQPQHF. The CDR3 region has the DNA TGTGCCAGTAGGGCTACAGGCAGAACCTACAATCAGCCCCAGCATTTT.

The rearrangement links TRBV5-1 to TRBJ2-3; TRBD2 aligns across 15 bases. The ends lost 2 bases at V and 3 bases at J; junction bases unmatched: 4. In germline, CDR1 is SGHRS, CDR2 YFSETQ. CDR3 length: 17 residues. CDR3 region: CASSFTGTSGGTDTQYF. The CDR3 nucleotides are TGCGCCAGCAGCTTTACCGGGACTAGCGGGGGGACAGATACGCAGTATTTT.

The chain links TRBV11-2 to TRBJ1-1; D unresolved. Per the germline V gene, CDR1 is SGHAT and CDR2 is FQNNGV. CDR3 length: 12 amino acids. With 5 bases removed from V and 6 bases from J, the gap between germline ends came to 10 bases. The CDR3: CASSPVLAEAFF. The CDR3 DNA is TGTGCCAGCAGCCCAGTATTGGCTGAAGCTTTCTTT. The full variable domain, in which reference TRBV11-2 and TRBJ1-1 provide the parts outside the CDR3, is EAGVAQSPRYKIIEKRQSVAFWCNPISGHATLYWYQQILGQGPKLLIQFQNNGVVDDSQLPKDRFSAERLKGVDSTLKIQPAKLEDSAVYLCASSPVLAEAFFGQGTRLTVV.

This chain joins TRBV25-1 and TRBJ2-1; 7 bases match TRBD1. Germline V gives CDR1 MGHDK, CDR2 SYGVNS. V was clipped by 8 bases and J by 7 bases; unmatched bases: 11. This CDR3 region has 14 residues. CDR3 nucleotide sequence: TGTGCCAGCCTGGACGACCACAGGGGAAATGAGCAGTTCTTC. Its translation is CASLDDHRGNEQFF.

The V call is TRBV11-2, the J call TRBJ2-3; TRBD1 matches 9 bases. J gave up 2 bases and V 1 base, and 4 bases lay outside the gene matches. The CDR3 is 16 residues long. CDR1 is SGHAT and CDR2 is FQNNGV in the germline V gene. DNA of the CDR3: TGTGCCAGCAGCTTAGCTAGGACAGGGGCCACAGATACGCAGTATTTT. Its protein is CASSLARTGATDTQYF.

J is TRBJ1-2 and V is TRBV3-1 (or the pseudogene TRBV3-2); D may be TRBD1 (5 bases). The CDR3 contains 15 residues. The germline CDR1 and CDR2 sequences are LGHDT and YNNKEL (reference sequence). V lost 1 base, J lost 3 bases, and 12 bases lay in between. The CDR3 DNA follows: TGTGCCAGCAGCCAAGCAACCAGGGCGGACTATGGCTACACCTTC. Its translation: CASSQATRADYGYTF.

This chain uses TRBV5-8 with TRBJ2-1, with a weak D call TRBD1 (6 bases). The CDR3 is made up of 13 amino acids. Germline V gives CDR1 SGHTS, CDR2 YDEGEE. V lost 9 bases, J lost 2 bases, and 12 bases lay in between. Here the CDR3 DNA reads TGTGCCACCGAGGACAGACCCTACAATGAGCAGTTCTTC. Translation gives CATEDRPYNEQFF.

The CDR3 DNA reads as TGCGCCAGCAGTGAGGCGGGACAGGGCACCTACGAGCAGTACTTC. It translates to CASSEAGQGTYEQYF. The chain employs TRBV10-2 and TRBJ2-7, with TRBD1 matching 9 bases. This CDR3 is built from 15 residues. The V gene end was trimmed by 2 bases and the J gene end by 2 bases; junction bases not matched to a gene: 4. Germline lookup yields CDR1 WSHSY and CDR2 SAAADI.

This clone showed up just a few times. The V and J genes are TRBV6-2 or TRBV6-3 and TRBJ1-1; D not certain. CDR1 and CDR2 (germline): MNHEY, SVGEGT. Trimming removed 3 bases at V and 3 bases at J, with 14 bases between. This CDR3 spans 15 amino acids. In DNA, the CDR3 is TGTGCCAGCAGTTATATGGTAGCCCCTGACACTGAAGCTTTCTTT. Residues: CASSYMVAPDTEAFF.

The rearrangement joins TRBV5-1 to TRBJ2-3; 10 positions match TRBD2. This CDR3 is 16 amino acids long. Unmatched junction bases numbered 7, after V lost 2 bases and J lost 4 bases. CDR1 and CDR2 from the germline V gene are SGHRS and YFSETQ. The DNA of the CDR3 is TGCGCCAGCAGCTTTAATCAGCGGGGGGGCGCAGATACGCAGTATTTT. Translation gives CASSFNQRGGADTQYF.

The chain couples TRBV30 to TRBJ1-2; D unresolved. Germline V gene data show CDR1 as GTSNPN and CDR2 as SVGIG (reference sequence). V lost 0 bases and J 6 bases, leaving 11 bases between the germline ends. This CDR3 region has 13 residues. CDR3 sequence: CAWSVTGNNGYTF. The CDR3 region has the DNA TGTGCCTGGAGTGTAACGGGAAACAATGGCTACACCTTC.

The chain is built from TRBV6-6 and TRBJ2-4; 7 bases map to TRBD1. Germline V gene lookup returns CDR1 MNHNY and CDR2 SVGAGI (reference sequence). There are 16 residues in the CDR3. Unmatched junction bases numbered 3, after V lost 1 base and J lost 0 bases. The CDR3 coding sequence is TGTGCCAGCAGTTACTTAGGGGGCCCAGCCAAAAACATTCAGTACTTC. The encoded protein is CASSYLGGPAKNIQYF.

The V gene is TRBV27, the J gene TRBJ2-5, with TRBD1 matching over 8 bases. The V segment lost 8 bases and the J segment 5 bases; nucleotides outside the gene matches: 10. Germline assignment: CDR1 MNHEY and CDR2 SMNVEV (reference sequence). The CDR3 runs 14 residues. This CDR3 reads CASPDRGRRETQYF. CDR3 nucleotide sequence: TGTGCCAGCCCCGACAGGGGCCGTAGGGAGACCCAGTACTTC.

This clone was detected only a few times. The rearrangement uses TRBV7-9 and TRBJ1-1; no definite D call. The germline V and J ends were trimmed by 1 base and 8 bases, with 11 bases remaining between them. The germline V gene encodes CDR1 SEHNR and CDR2 FQNEAQ (reference sequence). The CDR3 has 13 amino acids. The CDR3 DNA sequence: TGTGCCAGCAGCTTAGAACAGATCCGGGAAGCTTTCTTT. This sequence encodes CASSLEQIREAFF.

The chain is built from TRBV24-1 and TRBJ1-2, with D hard to call. Germline loops: CDR1 KGHDR, CDR2 SFDVKD. The CDR3 loop spans 14 amino acids. Trimming took 5 bases from V and 1 from J, leaving 10 bases between them. CDR3 amino acids: CATSARDINYGYTF. CDR3 nucleotide sequence: TGTGCCACCAGTGCGAGGGATATTAACTATGGCTACACCTTC.